The clone carrying this T cell receptor (beta chain) was observed a handful of times. What it binds is not known. The data stem from a study of T-cell reconstitution after alpha-beta-depleted transplantation in children. General study results and limits: Some patients' high day-60 TCRbeta diversity was attributed to recipient cells surviving conditioning.

The CDR3 extends over 15 amino acids. Trimming at V came to 2 bases and at J to 5 bases, leaving 9 bases not matched to a gene. Researchers prepared the TCRbeta library using unique molecular identifiers, the study reports. A single record per CDR3 protein comes from TCRdb applying MiXCR to the PCR reads. Among a few hundred thousand distinct CDR3 sequences listed, 43% were seen once. This TCR was recovered from a girl aged 2 to 10 with aplastic anemia, due to receive a stem cell transplant. The sample here was PBMCs, taken before TCRalphabeta/CD19-depleted stem cell transplant. The V gene is TRBV6-7, the J gene TRBJ2-7; 7 bases are a match to TRBD1. TRBV6-7 is an ORF for which the function is uncertain. The CDR3 loop is CASSYHPRDRDEQYF. The CDR3 bases are TGTGCCAGCAGTTACCATCCAAGAGACAGGGACGAGCAGTACTTC.